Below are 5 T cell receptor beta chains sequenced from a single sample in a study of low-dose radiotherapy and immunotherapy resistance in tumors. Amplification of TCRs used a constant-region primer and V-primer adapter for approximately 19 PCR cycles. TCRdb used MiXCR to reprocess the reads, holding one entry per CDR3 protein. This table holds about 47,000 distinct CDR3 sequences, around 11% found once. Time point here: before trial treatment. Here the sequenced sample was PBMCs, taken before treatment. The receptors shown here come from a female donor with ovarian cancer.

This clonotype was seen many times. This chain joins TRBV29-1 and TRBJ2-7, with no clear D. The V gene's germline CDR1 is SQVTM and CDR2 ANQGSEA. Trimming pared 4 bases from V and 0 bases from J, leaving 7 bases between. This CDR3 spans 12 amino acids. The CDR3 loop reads CSVGHTSYEQYF. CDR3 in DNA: TGCAGCGTTGGACATACCTCCTACGAGCAGTACTTC.

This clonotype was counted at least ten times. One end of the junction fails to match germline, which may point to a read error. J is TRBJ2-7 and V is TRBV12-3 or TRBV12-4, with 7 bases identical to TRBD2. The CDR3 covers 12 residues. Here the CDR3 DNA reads TGCGCCAGCAGCTTCGGGGGGAGGGAGCAGTACTTC. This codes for CASSFGGREQYF.

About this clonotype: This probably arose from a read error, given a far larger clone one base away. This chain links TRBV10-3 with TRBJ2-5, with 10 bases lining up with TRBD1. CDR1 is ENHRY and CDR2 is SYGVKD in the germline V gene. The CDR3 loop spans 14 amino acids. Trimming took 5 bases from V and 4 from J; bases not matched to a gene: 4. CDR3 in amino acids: CAISPGQGGETQYF. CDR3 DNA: TGTGCCATCAGTCCCGGACAGGGGGGAGAGACCCAGTACTTC.

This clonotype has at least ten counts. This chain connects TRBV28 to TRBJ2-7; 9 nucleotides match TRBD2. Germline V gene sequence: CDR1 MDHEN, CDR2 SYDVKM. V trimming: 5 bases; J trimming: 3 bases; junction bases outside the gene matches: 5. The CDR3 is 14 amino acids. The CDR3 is CASSISGGSYEQYF. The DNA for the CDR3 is TGTGCCAGCAGTATCAGCGGGGGGAGCTACGAGCAGTACTTC.

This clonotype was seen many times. The CDR3 DNA is TGTGCCAGCAGGAGACTAGCGGGTTTGGGTGAGCAGTACTTC. Protein sequence: CASRRLAGLGEQYF. This chain connects TRBV27 to TRBJ2-7; 10 nucleotides align to TRBD2. Germline CDR1 and CDR2: MNHEY and SMNVEV (reference sequence). The trim removed 6 bases at V and 7 bases at J, leaving 9 bases unmatched. This CDR3 region has 14 residues.